This T cell receptor beta chain was observed in a study of blood T cell repertoires in COVID-19. CDR3 length: 17 residues. Germline CDR1 SGHRS, CDR2 YFSETQ. Deletions cut 0 bases from V and 1 base from J, with 16 bases between. Methods used by the authors: By means of reference gene primer amplification, nucleated cell counts were estimated. TCRdb's table, derived via immunoSEQ multiplex PCR, lists solely in-frame clones and lacks some. That table gives V, J and clone size, and the DNA gave D and trimming. The sample has about 130,000 clones, about 80% seen once; the top ten hold approximately 2.9%. The specimen was peripheral blood. The TCR originated in a woman older than 75 with acute or convalescent COVID-19. The rearrangement joins TRBV5-1 to TRBJ1-1; D remains ambiguous. CDR3 protein: CASSLGGGRGPNTEAFF. The CDR3 nucleotides read TGCGCCAGCAGCTTGGGAGGCGGGCGCGGGCCGAACACTGAAGCTTTCTTT.